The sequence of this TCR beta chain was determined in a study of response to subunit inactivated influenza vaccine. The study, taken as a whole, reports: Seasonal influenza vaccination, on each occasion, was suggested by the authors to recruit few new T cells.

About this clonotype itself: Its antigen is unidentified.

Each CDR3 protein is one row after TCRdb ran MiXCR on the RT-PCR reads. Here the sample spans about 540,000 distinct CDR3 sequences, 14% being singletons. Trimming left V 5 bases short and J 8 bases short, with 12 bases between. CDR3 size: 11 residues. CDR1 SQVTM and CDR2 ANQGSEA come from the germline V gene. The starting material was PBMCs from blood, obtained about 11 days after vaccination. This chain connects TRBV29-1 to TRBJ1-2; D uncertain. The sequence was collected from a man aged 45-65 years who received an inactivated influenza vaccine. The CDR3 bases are TGCAGCGTTCCCGCCGGCCAGGGCTACACCTTC. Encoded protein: CSVPAGQGYTF.